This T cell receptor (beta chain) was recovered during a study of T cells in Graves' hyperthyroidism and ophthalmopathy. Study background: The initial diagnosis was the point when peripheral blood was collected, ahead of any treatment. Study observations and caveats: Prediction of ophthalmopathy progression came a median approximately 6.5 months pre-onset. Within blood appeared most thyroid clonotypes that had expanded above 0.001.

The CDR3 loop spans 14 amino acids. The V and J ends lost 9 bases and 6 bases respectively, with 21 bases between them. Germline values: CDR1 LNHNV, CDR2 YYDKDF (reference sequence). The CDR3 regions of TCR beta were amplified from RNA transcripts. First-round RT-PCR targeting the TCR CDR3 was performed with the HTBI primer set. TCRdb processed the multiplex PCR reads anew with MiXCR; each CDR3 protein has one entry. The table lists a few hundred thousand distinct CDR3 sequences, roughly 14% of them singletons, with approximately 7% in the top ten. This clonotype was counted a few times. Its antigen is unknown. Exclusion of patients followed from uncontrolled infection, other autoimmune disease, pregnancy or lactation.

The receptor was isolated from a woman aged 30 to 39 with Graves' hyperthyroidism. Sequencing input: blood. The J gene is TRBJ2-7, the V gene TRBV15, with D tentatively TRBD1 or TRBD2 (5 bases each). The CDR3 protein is CATEADTRSFEQYF. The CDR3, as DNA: TGTGCCACAGAAGCGGACACCAGATCGTTCGAGCAGTACTTC.